This entry describes one T cell receptor (beta chain). This clone has more than one count but fewer than ten. Its target antigen remains unknown. No clone much larger than this one lies a single base away; base qualities are absent. The immunoSEQ Assay, a bias-controlled multiplex PCR, was used to amplify TCRbeta CDR3 regions from genomic DNA. The paper's data handling went like this. Nucleated cell counts per sample were estimated from amplification of reference gene primers within the assay. To quantify the absolute abundance of each unique TCRbeta CDR3 rearrangement, sequence reads were collapsed and filtered. Productive Simpson clonality was computed per sample as the square root of Simpson's diversity index over productive rearrangements. This is the immuneACCESS table as TCRdb keeps it, with only in-frame sequences that have V and J called. A part of the clones is gone; compared with another copy, unresolved V genes explain less than half, and the rest is unexplained. D and trimming come from the DNA, and the V and J calls and clone size come from that table. The sample data list roughly 250,000 clones, and approximately 85% of these were observed just once. The ten largest clones represent 4% to 4.5% of the sample.

Participants in the prospective study were aged roughly 18 to 100 years, lived in some 24 United States geographic areas, and enrolled through a virtual design. Cohort assignment in the prospective study relied on participant-reported clinical history from a screening survey and a study questionnaire. Recovered participants in ImmuneRACE Cohort 3 were defined by two consecutive negative NP/OP PCR tests, clearance by a healthcare professional, or resolution of symptoms. In the prospective study, mobile phlebotomists collected whole blood, serum and a nasopharyngeal or oropharyngeal swab from each participant. Additional blood draws and questionnaires over an approximately 2-month period could optionally be provided by prospective study participants. Before DNA extraction, blood samples from the prospective study were shipped at room temperature or frozen. This sample stems from a study of blood T cell repertoires in COVID-19 (dated by TCRdb to the early 2020s). Regarding the research as a whole: Samples covering the acute and convalescent phases of COVID-19 were provided by collaborators in the United States, Italy and Spain. The samples were drawn from the first 160 participants of the ongoing ImmuneRACE study and from some 1,300 subjects provided by 6 global collaborators. Deeply sampled blood TCRbeta repertoires from subjects exposed to, actively infected with, or recovered from COVID-19 were included in the dataset. The repertoires were made available in a free public database intended to serve as a resource for research on the immune response to SARS-CoV-2. Sample metadata almost always included a de-identified subject ID, COVID-19 status, age in years and sex. HLA class I and class II types, where available, came from metadata supplied by the sample provider rather than from assay-based typing. The material from the prospective study consisted of cDNA or gDNA derived from T cells, B-cell-depleted T cells, or PBMCs.

General conclusions and limits of the study: How much clinical and demographic metadata was included differed by source and by participant, and the metadata was provided uncurated.

V is trimmed back by 4 bases and J by 5 bases, and the junction contains 8 bases that no gene match accounts for. The CDR3 covers 15 residues, taking in both the cysteine and the phenylalanine. Only the CDR3 portion is preserved as DNA: 45 bases, with reading frame beginning at the first base. As encoded in the germline V gene (reference sequence), CDR1 is SSHAT while CDR2 is FNYEAQ. The sequence is built from TRBV7-7 and TRBJ2-5, and TRBD1 aligns with 9 junction nucleotides. Sequenced input: PBMCs or T cells enriched from blood (not recorded which). The sequence was obtained from a woman in her thirties who had recovered from COVID-19. The CDR3 sequence is CASSSSGTGIETQYF. The nucleotides are TGTGCCAGCAGCTCCTCCGGGACAGGGATCGAGACCCAGTACTTC.